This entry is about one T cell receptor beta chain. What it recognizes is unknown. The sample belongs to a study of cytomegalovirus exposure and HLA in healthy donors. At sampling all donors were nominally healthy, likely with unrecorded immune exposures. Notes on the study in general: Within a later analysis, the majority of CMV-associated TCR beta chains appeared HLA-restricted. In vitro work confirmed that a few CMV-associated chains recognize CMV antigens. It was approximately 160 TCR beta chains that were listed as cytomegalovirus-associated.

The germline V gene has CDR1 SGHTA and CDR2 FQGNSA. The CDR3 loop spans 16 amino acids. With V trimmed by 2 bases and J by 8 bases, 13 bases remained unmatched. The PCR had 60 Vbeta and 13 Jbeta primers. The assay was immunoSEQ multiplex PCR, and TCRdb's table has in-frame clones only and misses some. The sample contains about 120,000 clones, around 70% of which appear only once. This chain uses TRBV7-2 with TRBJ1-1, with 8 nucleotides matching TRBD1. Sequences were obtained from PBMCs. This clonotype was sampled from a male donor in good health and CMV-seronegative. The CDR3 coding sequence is TGTGCCAGCAGCTTATTAGCCCTCGACAGGGGAAAAGAAGCTTTCTTT. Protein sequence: CASSLLALDRGKEAFF.